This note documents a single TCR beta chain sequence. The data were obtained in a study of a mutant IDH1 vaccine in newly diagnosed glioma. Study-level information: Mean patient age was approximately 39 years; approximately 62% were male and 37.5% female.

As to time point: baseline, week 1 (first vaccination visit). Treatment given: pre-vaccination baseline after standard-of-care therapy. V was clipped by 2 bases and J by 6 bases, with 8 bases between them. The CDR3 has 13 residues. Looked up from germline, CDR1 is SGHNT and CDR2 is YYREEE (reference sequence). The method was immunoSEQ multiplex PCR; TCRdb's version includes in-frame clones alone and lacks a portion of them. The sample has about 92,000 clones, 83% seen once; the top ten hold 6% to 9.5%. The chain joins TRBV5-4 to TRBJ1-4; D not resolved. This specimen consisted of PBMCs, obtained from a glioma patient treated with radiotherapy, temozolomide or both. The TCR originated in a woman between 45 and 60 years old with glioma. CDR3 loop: CASSLIRDEKLFF. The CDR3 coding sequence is TGTGCCAGCAGCTTAATCCGAGATGAAAAACTGTTTTTT.